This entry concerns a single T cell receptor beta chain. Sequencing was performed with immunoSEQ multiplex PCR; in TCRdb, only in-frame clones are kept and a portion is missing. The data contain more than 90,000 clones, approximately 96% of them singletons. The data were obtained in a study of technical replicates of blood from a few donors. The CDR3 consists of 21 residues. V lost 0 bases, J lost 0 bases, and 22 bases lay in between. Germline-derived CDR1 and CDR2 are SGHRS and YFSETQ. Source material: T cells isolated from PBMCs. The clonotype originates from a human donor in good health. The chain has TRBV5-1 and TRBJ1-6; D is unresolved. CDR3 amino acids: CASSLGASNLLLSSYNSPLHF. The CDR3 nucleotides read TGCGCCAGCAGCTTGGGGGCGAGTAACCTCTTATTAAGCTCCTATAATTCACCCCTCCACTTT.